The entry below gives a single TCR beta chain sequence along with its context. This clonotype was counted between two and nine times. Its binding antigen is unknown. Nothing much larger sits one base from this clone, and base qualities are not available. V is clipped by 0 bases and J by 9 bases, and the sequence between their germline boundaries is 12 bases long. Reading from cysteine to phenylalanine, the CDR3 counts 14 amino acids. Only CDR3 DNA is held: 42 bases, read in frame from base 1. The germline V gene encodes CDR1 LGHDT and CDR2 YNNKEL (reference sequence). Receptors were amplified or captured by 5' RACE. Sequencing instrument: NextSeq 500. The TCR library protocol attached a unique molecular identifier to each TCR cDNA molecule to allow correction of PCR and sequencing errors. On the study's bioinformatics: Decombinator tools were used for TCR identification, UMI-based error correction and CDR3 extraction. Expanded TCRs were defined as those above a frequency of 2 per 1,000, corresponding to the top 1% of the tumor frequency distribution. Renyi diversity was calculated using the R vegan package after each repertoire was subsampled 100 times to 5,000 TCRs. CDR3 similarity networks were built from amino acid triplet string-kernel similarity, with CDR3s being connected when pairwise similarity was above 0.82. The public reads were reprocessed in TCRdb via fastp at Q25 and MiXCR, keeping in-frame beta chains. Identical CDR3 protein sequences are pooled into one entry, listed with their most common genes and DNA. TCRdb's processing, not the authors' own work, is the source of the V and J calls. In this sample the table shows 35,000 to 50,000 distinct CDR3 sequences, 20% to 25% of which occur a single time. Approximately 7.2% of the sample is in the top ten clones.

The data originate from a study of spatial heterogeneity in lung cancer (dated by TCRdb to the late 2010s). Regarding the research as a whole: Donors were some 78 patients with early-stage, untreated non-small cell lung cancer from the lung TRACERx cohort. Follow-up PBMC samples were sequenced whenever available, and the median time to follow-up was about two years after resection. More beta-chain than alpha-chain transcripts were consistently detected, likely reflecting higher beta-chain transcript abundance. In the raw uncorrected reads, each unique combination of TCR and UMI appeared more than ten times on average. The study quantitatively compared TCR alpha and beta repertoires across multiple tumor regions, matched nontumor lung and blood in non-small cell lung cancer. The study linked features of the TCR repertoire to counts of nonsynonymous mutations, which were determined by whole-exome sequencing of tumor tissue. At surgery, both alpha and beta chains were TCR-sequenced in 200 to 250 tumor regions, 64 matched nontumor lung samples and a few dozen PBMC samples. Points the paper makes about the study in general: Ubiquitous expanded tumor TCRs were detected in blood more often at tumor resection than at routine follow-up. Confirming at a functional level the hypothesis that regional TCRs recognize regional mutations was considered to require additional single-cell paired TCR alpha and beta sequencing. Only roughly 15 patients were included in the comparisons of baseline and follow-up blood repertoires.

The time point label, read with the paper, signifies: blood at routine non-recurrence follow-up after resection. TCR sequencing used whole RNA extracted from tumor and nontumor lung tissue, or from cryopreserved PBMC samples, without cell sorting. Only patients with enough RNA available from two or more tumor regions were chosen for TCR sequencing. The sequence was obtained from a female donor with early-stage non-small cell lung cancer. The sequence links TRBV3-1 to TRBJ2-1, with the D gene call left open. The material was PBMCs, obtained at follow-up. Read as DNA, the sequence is TGTGCCAGCAGCCAAGATGTAACTCAACGTGAGCAGTTCTTC. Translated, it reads CASSQDVTQREQFF.